Below are 10 T cell receptor beta chains sequenced from a single sample in a study of sequential checkpoint blockade in melanoma. The sample's treatment: randomized to nivolumab then ipilimumab (arm A) or the reverse (arm B). Method: immunoSEQ multiplex PCR; TCRdb's copy keeps in-frame clones and lacks some. This table holds 7,000 to 9,500 clones, around 50% found once. The sample consisted of CD8+ T cells sorted from blood (inferred from file names), taken from a patient given nivolumab and ipilimumab in sequence. The receptors come from a human donor with melanoma.

This sequence joins TRBV6-6 and TRBJ2-7; TRBD1 is a possible D gene (5 bases). This CDR3 is 14 amino acids long. Germline V gene sequence: CDR1 MNHNY, CDR2 SVGAGI (reference sequence). Trimming left V 5 bases short and J 4 bases short, with 15 bases between. This CDR3 reads CASSALDSDYEQYF. The CDR3 DNA reads as TGTGCCAGCAGTGCTCTCGACAGTGATTACGAGCAGTACTTC.

This chain uses TRBV25-1 with TRBJ2-7, with D hard to call. Between the trimmed V and J ends, which lost 8 bases and 1 base, there was a span of 3 bases. The CDR3 extends over 10 amino acids. The germline V gene has CDR1 MGHDK and CDR2 SYGVNS. CDR3 bases: TGTGCCAGCTCATCCTACGAGCAGTACTTC. Translation gives CASSSYEQYF.

This clone has only a few counts. The chain employs TRBV5-4 and TRBJ1-4; D is unresolved. The V gene's germline CDR1 is SGHNT and CDR2 YYREEE (reference sequence). Trimming took off 4 bases at V and 0 bases at J, with 10 bases between the two ends. The CDR3 has 15 residues. CDR3 sequence reads: CASSLSDSTNEKLFF. Here the CDR3 DNA reads TGTGCCAGCAGCCTTTCCGACTCAACTAATGAAAAACTGTTTTTT.

In nucleotides, the CDR3 is TGTGCCAGCAGCCTTTACGGAGCAACTAATGAAAAACTGTTTTTT. Protein: CASSLYGATNEKLFF. J is TRBJ1-4 and V is TRBV9; D gene unclear. Germline CDR1 SGDLS, CDR2 YYNGEE. The CDR3 spans 15 residues. V lost 4 bases and J 0 bases, leaving 10 bases between the germline ends.

V gene TRBV19 combines with J gene TRBJ1-6; TRBD1 matches at 8 bases. Germline CDR1 reads LNHDA; CDR2 reads SQIVND (reference sequence). Losses at the gene ends were 3 bases for V and 9 bases for J; bases not matched to a gene: 7. The CDR3 has 15 amino acids. CDR3 in amino acids: CASSMGTGGISPLHF. In nucleotides, the CDR3 is TGTGCCAGTAGTATGGGAACAGGGGGTATTTCACCCCTCCACTTT.

This clone was seen a handful of times. The chain recombines TRBV6-1 with TRBJ1-1; 8 nucleotides match TRBD1. The CDR3 sequence is 14 residues long. The ends lost 3 bases at V and 8 bases at J; junction bases unmatched: 8. Germline CDR1 reads MNHNS; CDR2 reads SASEGT. The DNA for the CDR3 is TGTGCCAGCAGTGAGTCGACAGGGGCTTTGGAAGCTTTCTTT. Amino acids: CASSESTGALEAFF.

V usage is TRBV4-1 and J usage is TRBJ1-2; 8 positions agree with TRBD1. J was trimmed by 3 bases and V by 0 bases; bases with no gene match: 3. CDR1 is MGHRA and CDR2 is YSYEKL in the germline V gene. The CDR3 extends over 15 amino acids. CDR3: CASSQETGEDYGYTF. The DNA for the CDR3 is TGCGCCAGCAGCCAAGAGACAGGGGAGGACTATGGCTACACCTTC.

The chain links TRBV19 to TRBJ2-1; the match to TRBD2 covers 12 bases. V was pared by 10 bases and J by 7 bases, with 2 bases of the junction left unmatched. CDR3 length: 12 amino acids. Germline V gives CDR1 LNHDA, CDR2 SQIVND (reference sequence). CDR3 residues: CATTSGGNEQFF. In DNA, the CDR3 is TGTGCCACTACTAGCGGGGGGAATGAGCAGTTCTTC.

This clone has only a few counts. V gene TRBV4-3 combines with J gene TRBJ2-7; 7 bases match TRBD1. With 4 bases clipped from V and 2 bases from J, the junction kept 8 bases outside the gene matches. The CDR3 is 15 amino acids. The germline V gene has CDR1 LGHNA and CDR2 YSLEER. The chain's CDR3 is CASSLLQTGTYEQYF. CDR3 DNA: TGCGCCAGCAGCCTTTTACAGACAGGGACCTACGAGCAGTACTTC.

The sample holds a few counts of this clone. The rearrangement joins TRBV29-1 to TRBJ1-1; no firm D call. This CDR3 is 11 amino acids long. Germline V lookup: CDR1 SQVTM, CDR2 ANQGSEA. Trimming removed 5 bases from V and 6 bases from J, with 10 bases in between. CDR3 in amino acids: CSVWEVSEAFF. The CDR3 DNA follows: TGCAGCGTTTGGGAGGTCTCTGAAGCTTTCTTT.